The 15 T cell receptor beta chains below come from one sample, sequenced in a study of CD8 T cells in Susac syndrome. Random hexamers were used to reverse transcribe an amount of roughly 0.45 to 1 ug RNA. Each CDR3 protein is one row after TCRdb ran MiXCR on the immunoSEQ multiplex PCR reads. Counted here are roughly 190,000 distinct CDR3 sequences, approximately 94% occurring once; the ten biggest clones make up around 0.11%. The source material was CD4+ T cells from PBMCs. The receptors stem from a human donor in good health.

This CDR3 reads CASSWKRSDTQYF. CDR3 DNA: TGTGCCAGCAGTTGGAAGCGGTCAGATACGCAGTATTTT. The V call is TRBV6-2 or TRBV6-3, the J call TRBJ2-3; D is possibly TRBD2 (5 bases). Trimming pared 4 bases from V and 4 bases from J, leaving 9 bases between. The CDR3 runs 13 residues. CDR1 is MNHEY, CDR2 SVGEGT, per germline.

The chain carries TRBV7-2 and TRBJ1-5; D gene ambiguous. Trimming stripped 1 base from V and 0 bases from J, with 7 bases between. Germline CDR1 is SGHTA and CDR2 is FQGNSA. This CDR3 is 15 amino acids long. The DNA for the CDR3 is TGTGCCAGCAGCTTAGAACACTATAGCAATCAGCCCCAGCATTTT. Its translation is CASSLEHYSNQPQHF.

The chain couples TRBV4-3 to TRBJ2-1, with D maybe TRBD1 (6 bases). V was trimmed by 5 bases and J by 7 bases, leaving 30 bases between them. The CDR3 has 19 amino acids. CDR1 is LGHNA, CDR2 YSLEER, per germline. This chain's CDR3 is CASSTPAGRGFRLRNEQFF. The CDR3 nucleotides read TGCGCCAGCAGCACTCCGGCGGGCAGGGGATTTAGGTTACGGAATGAGCAGTTCTTC.

V gene TRBV27 combines with J gene TRBJ2-4, with D maybe TRBD2 (5 bases). Germline-derived CDR1 and CDR2 are MNHEY and SMNVEV (reference sequence). Trimming took off 5 bases at V and 3 bases at J, with 14 bases between the two ends. This CDR3 contains 15 residues. In DNA form, the CDR3 reads TGTGCCAGCAGTGCGAGGGAATTGGGCAAAAACATTCAGTACTTC. Translating it yields CASSARELGKNIQYF.

This chain uses TRBV20-1 with TRBJ2-7, with D unresolved. Germline CDR1 reads DFQATT; CDR2 reads SNEGSKA (reference sequence). Trimming took off 0 bases at V and 5 bases at J, with 5 bases between the two ends. CDR3 length: 11 amino acids. The CDR3 nucleotides are TGCAGTGCTAGAGACCTTAACGAGCAGTACTTC. Translation gives CSARDLNEQYF.

The V and J genes are TRBV19 and TRBJ1-2; D gene uncertain. This CDR3 spans 14 amino acids. V was pared by 3 bases and J by 4 bases, with 12 bases between. Germline loops: CDR1 LNHDA, CDR2 SQIVND (reference sequence). DNA for the CDR3: TGTGCCAGTAGTATCGAGCGACTCTCCTATGGCTACACCTTC. Its protein is CASSIERLSYGYTF.

This clonotype was seen only once. The rearrangement uses TRBV20-1 and TRBJ2-1; possibly TRBD2 for D (5 bases). This CDR3 region has 16 residues. The germline CDR1 and CDR2 sequences are DFQATT and SNEGSKA (reference sequence). The V and J ends lost 7 bases and 2 bases respectively, with 21 bases between them. CDR3: CSGNPTTASTYNEQFF. The CDR3 DNA follows: TGCAGTGGCAACCCGACTACCGCTAGCACCTACAATGAGCAGTTCTTC.

This chain links TRBV20-1 with TRBJ1-5; D unresolved. Germline CDR1 DFQATT, CDR2 SNEGSKA (reference sequence). CDR3 size: 13 residues. Trimming shortened V by 1 base and J by 3 bases, and 7 bases separated the two germline ends. DNA of the CDR3: TGCAGTGCTAGAGTATCGCCCAATCAGCCCCAGCATTTT. Encoded protein: CSARVSPNQPQHF.

V gene TRBV20-1 combines with J gene TRBJ2-1, with a weak D call TRBD1 (6 bases). The CDR3 has 12 residues. V was trimmed by 7 bases and J by 5 bases, leaving 12 bases between them. Germline-derived CDR1 and CDR2 are DFQATT and SNEGSKA (reference sequence). CDR3 amino acids: CSVDRSHNEQFF. The CDR3 coding sequence is TGCAGTGTGGACAGATCCCACAATGAGCAGTTCTTC.

The J gene is TRBJ2-1, the V gene TRBV20-1; 11 positions agree with TRBD2. Trimming cost V 8 bases and J 6 bases; bases outside gene matches: 6. The CDR3 spans 13 residues. The germline V gene has CDR1 DFQATT and CDR2 SNEGSKA (reference sequence). The CDR3 nucleotides are TGCAGTCCATTAGGACTAGCGGGCAATGAGCAGTTCTTC. It is translated as CSPLGLAGNEQFF.

This chain joins TRBV28 and TRBJ1-2, with 8 bases matching TRBD1. V trimming: 6 bases; J trimming: 7 bases; junction bases outside the gene matches: 7. CDR1 and CDR2 from the germline V gene are MDHEN and SYDVKM. The CDR3 is 13 residues long. CDR3 DNA: TGTGCCAGCAGGTCACAGGGGGGTGGTGGCTACACCTTC. This encodes CASRSQGGGGYTF.

The chain is built from TRBV4-2 and TRBJ2-6; 10 nucleotides match TRBD2. The germline gives CDR1 LGHNA, CDR2 YNFKEQ. Trimming cost V 3 bases and J 3 bases; bases outside gene matches: 5. CDR3 length equals 17 residues. CDR3 amino acids: CASSHGSSGSGANVLTF. CDR3 bases: TGTGCCAGCAGCCATGGTTCTAGCGGGAGTGGGGCCAACGTCCTGACTTTC.

This chain joins TRBV4-3 and TRBJ1-1, with D unresolved. Trimming pared 0 bases from V and 4 bases from J, leaving 9 bases between. Germline CDR1 and CDR2: LGHNA and YSLEER. This CDR3 is built from 14 residues. CDR3 region: CASSQDLGVTEAFF. CDR3 DNA sequence: TGCGCCAGCAGCCAAGATCTGGGAGTCACTGAAGCTTTCTTT.

This chain connects TRBV29-1 to TRBJ1-1; 7 bases map to TRBD1. Looked up from germline, CDR1 is SQVTM and CDR2 is ANQGSEA. CDR3 size: 14 residues. V dropped 6 bases and J dropped 0; count of bases not matched to a gene: 7. CDR3 amino acids: CSVSNRGLNTEAFF. In DNA, the CDR3 is TGCAGCGTAAGTAACAGGGGATTGAACACTGAAGCTTTCTTT. The full variable domain, its missing parts supplied by reference TRBV29-1 and TRBJ1-1, is SAVISQKPSRDICQRGTSLTIQCQVDSQVTMMFWYRQQPGQSLTLIATANQGSEATYESGFVIDKFPISRPNLTFSTLTVSNMSPEDSSIYLCSVSNRGLNTEAFFGQGTRLTVV.

The J gene is TRBJ2-3, the V gene TRBV20-1; D uncertain. The CDR3 is 13 amino acids. Trimming left V 0 bases short and J 4 bases short, with 8 bases between. Germline CDR1 and CDR2: DFQATT and SNEGSKA (reference sequence). The CDR3 DNA sequence: TGCAGTGCTAGAGATCGGGTGGCAGATACGCAGTATTTT. Its protein product is CSARDRVADTQYF.